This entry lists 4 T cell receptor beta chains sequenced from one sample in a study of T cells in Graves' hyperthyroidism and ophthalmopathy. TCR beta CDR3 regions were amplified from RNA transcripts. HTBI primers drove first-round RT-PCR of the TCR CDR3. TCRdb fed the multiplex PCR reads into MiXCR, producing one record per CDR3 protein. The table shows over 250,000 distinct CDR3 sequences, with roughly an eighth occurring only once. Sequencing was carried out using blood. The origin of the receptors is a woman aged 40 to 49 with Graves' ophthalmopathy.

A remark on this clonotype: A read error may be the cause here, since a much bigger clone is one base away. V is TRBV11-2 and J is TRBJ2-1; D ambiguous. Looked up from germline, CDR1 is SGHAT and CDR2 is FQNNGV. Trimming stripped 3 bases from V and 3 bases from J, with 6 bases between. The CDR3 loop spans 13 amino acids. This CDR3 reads CASSLPYYNEQFF. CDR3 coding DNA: TGTGCCAGCAGCTTGCCTTACTACAATGAGCAGTTCTTC.

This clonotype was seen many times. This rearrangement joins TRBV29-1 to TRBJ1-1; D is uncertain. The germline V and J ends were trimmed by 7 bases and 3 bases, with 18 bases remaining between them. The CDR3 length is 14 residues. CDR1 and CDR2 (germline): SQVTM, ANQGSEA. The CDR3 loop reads CSGLDQRTHTEAFF. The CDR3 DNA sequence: TGCAGCGGATTAGACCAACGGACGCACACTGAAGCTTTCTTT.

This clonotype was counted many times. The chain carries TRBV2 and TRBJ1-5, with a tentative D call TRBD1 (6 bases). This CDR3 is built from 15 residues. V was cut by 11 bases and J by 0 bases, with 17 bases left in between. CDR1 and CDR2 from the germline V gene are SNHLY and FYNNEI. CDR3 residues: CASTQRTASNQPQHF. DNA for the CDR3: TGTGCCTCTACCCAAAGGACAGCTAGCAATCAGCCCCAGCATTTT.

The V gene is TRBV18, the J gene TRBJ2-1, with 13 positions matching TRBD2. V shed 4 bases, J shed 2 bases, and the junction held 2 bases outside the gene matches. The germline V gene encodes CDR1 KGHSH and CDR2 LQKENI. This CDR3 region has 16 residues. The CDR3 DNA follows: TGTGCCAGCTCACGCGGACTAGCGGGAGCCTACAATGAGCAGTTCTTC. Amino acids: CASSRGLAGAYNEQFF.